This TCR beta chain was obtained from a study of T cell responses to AZD1222 COVID-19 vaccine. Per germline, CDR1 LGHDT and CDR2 YNNKEL (reference sequence). The V end was cut by 4 bases, the J end by 4 bases, with 18 bases between. The CDR3 sequence is 16 residues long. General study points: Repertoires were obtained only post-peak T cell response.

Sequencing was performed with immunoSEQ multiplex PCR; in TCRdb, only in-frame clones are kept and a portion is missing. The table lists about 180,000 clones, just over 85% of them singletons. For this clone: As yet, its antigen is unknown.

The J gene is TRBJ2-3, the V gene TRBV3-1 (or the pseudogene TRBV3-2); possibly TRBD2 for D (6 bases). The TCR sequence derives from an adult who received the AZD1222 COVID-19 vaccine. Sequences were derived from peripheral blood, sampled 28 days after the second AZD1222 dose. CDR3 in DNA: TGTGCCAGCAGCCCGTGGACTACCCCGCGCGCAGATACGCAGTATTTT. Amino acid sequence: CASSPWTTPRADTQYF.